A single T cell receptor beta chain is shown here with its context. Germline V gene data show CDR1 as SGHAT and CDR2 as FQDESV (reference sequence). The CDR3 contains 13 residues. Trimming pared 5 bases from V and 8 bases from J, leaving 15 bases between. The entry originates in a study of blood T cell repertoires in COVID-19. Study details: Sites across the United States, Italy and Spain contributed samples from acute and convalescent COVID-19. PBMCs, B-cell-depleted T cells, or T cells were the source of the cDNA or gDNA that made up the material.

As handled by the study authors: Reference gene primer amplification yielded estimated nucleated cell counts. Clones were sequenced by immunoSEQ multiplex PCR, and TCRdb holds only the in-frame ones, with some missing. That table supplies the V and J calls and clone size; D and trimming were determined from the DNA. The profile shows some 230,000 clones, approximately 83% of them singletons. The chain employs TRBV11-1 and TRBJ1-1; TRBD1 is a possible D gene (5 bases). The clonotype was recovered from a woman aged 55-75 years with acute or convalescent COVID-19. The sample taken for sequencing was peripheral blood. This chain's CDR3 is CASSLGGAPEAFF. The CDR3 DNA reads as TGTGCCAGCAGCCTCGGAGGGGCGCCAGAAGCTTTCTTT.